The clone carrying this T cell receptor (beta chain) was picked up one time. The sample belongs to a study of blood T cell repertoires in COVID-19. J was trimmed by 6 bases and V by 4 bases; bases with no gene match: 17. The germline V gene has CDR1 SGHRS and CDR2 YFSETQ. The CDR3 has 17 amino acids. Repertoires were generated with immunoSEQ multiplex PCR, while TCRdb's copy carries only in-frame clones and drops some. Among about 280,000 clones listed, about 90% were seen once. This TCR was sampled from a woman aged 30 to 39 with acute COVID-19. The sequencing sample was made of PBMCs or T cells enriched from blood (not recorded which). The chain couples TRBV5-1 to TRBJ2-3, with 7 bases that match TRBD2. The chain's CDR3 is CASSLAPGGLEADTQYF. The CDR3 nucleotides read TGCGCCAGCAGCCTCGCGCCCGGCGGACTAGAAGCGGATACGCAGTATTTT.